Below are 30 T cell receptor beta chains sequenced from a single sample in a study of blood T cell repertoires in COVID-19. The protocol was immunoSEQ multiplex PCR, while the TCRdb copy is restricted to in-frame clones and leaves out a portion. The table includes some 190,000 clones, approximately 86% detected once. Sequencing was carried out using peripheral blood. These receptors were obtained from a man aged 25-40 years with acute or convalescent COVID-19.

The chain has TRBV27 and TRBJ1-2; tentative D call: TRBD1 (6 bases). Per germline, CDR1 MNHEY and CDR2 SMNVEV (reference sequence). V lost 7 bases and J lost 7, with 19 bases in between. This CDR3 is 14 amino acids long. The CDR3 coding sequence is TGTGCCAGCACCTATGTAAATGGGGGCTTTGGCTACACCTTC. Residues: CASTYVNGGFGYTF.

In DNA, the CDR3 is TGTGCCACCAGTGACGTACAGGGTGAAGCTTTCTTT. Encoded protein: CATSDVQGEAFF. The chain carries TRBV24-1 and TRBJ1-1, with D perhaps TRBD1 (6 bases). Per germline, CDR1 KGHDR and CDR2 SFDVKD. This CDR3 contains 12 residues. V gave up 4 bases and J gave up 7 bases, with 9 bases separating them.

This clone was recorded only once. The chain uses TRBV2 and TRBJ2-1, with 11 nucleotides matching TRBD2. The CDR3 has 14 amino acids. Germline V gene data show CDR1 as SNHLY and CDR2 as FYNNEI. With V trimmed by 4 bases and J by 5 bases, 1 base remained unmatched. This chain's CDR3 is CASSGTSGHNEQFF. CDR3 in DNA: TGTGCCAGCAGTGGGACTAGCGGGCACAATGAGCAGTTCTTC.

The chain employs TRBV19 and TRBJ1-1; 8 positions agree with TRBD1. V lost 8 bases and J lost 5; bases outside the gene matches: 4. Germline-derived CDR1 and CDR2 are LNHDA and SQIVND (reference sequence). The CDR3 spans 12 residues. This CDR3 is CASRTGGTEAFF. CDR3 nucleotides: TGTGCCAGTCGAACAGGGGGAACTGAAGCTTTCTTT.

The rearrangement uses TRBV19 and TRBJ1-1, with 11 bases aligning to TRBD1. The CDR3 extends over 16 amino acids. The ends lost 8 bases at V and 0 bases at J; junction bases unmatched: 8. Germline-derived CDR1 and CDR2 are LNHDA and SQIVND (reference sequence). The CDR3 here is CASEDRGRSMNTEAFF. The DNA of the CDR3 is TGTGCCAGTGAGGACAGGGGGCGATCGATGAACACTGAAGCTTTCTTT.

Concerning this clone: Within the sample, other DNA sequences also encode this same CDR3. V and J are TRBV25-1 and TRBJ2-7; 10 nucleotides line up with TRBD1. The germline CDR1 and CDR2 sequences are MGHDK and SYGVNS. Trimming removed 5 bases from V and 1 base from J; junction bases left unmatched: 2. This CDR3 has 14 residues. The CDR3 bases are TGTGCCAGCAGTCCGGGACAGGGGTCCTACGAGCAGTACTTC. It encodes CASSPGQGSYEQYF.

Notes on this clone: The same CDR3 also results from other DNA sequences found in this sample. The chain employs TRBV6-5 and TRBJ1-1, with no clear D. Germline loops: CDR1 MNHEY, CDR2 SVGAGI. There are 12 residues in the CDR3. Between the trimmed V and J ends, which lost 6 bases and 3 bases, there was a span of 8 bases. The CDR3 is CASRQTHTEAFF. The DNA for the CDR3 is TGTGCCAGCAGACAGACGCACACTGAAGCTTTCTTT.

The J gene is TRBJ1-5, the V gene TRBV6-5; tentatively, D is TRBD1 (6 bases). The CDR3 sequence is 14 residues long. Deletions cut 7 bases from V and 5 bases from J, with 15 bases between. In germline, CDR1 is MNHEY, CDR2 SVGAGI. Here the CDR3 reads CASTEGRGDQPQHF. The CDR3 nucleotides read TGTGCCAGCACCGAGGGCAGGGGAGATCAGCCCCAGCATTTT.

The chain recombines TRBV7-9 with TRBJ2-1, with TRBD1 matching over 8 bases. The CDR3 has 17 amino acids. CDR1 SEHNR and CDR2 FQNEAQ come from the germline V gene (reference sequence). With 7 bases clipped from V and 9 bases from J, the junction kept 20 bases outside the gene matches. This CDR3 reads CASTGSKTGQGSAEQFF. The CDR3, as DNA: TGTGCCAGCACAGGCTCCAAAACCGGACAGGGATCTGCTGAGCAGTTCTTC.

This chain joins TRBV9 and TRBJ2-3; TRBD1 aligns across 9 bases. J was trimmed by 3 bases and V by 2 bases; bases with no gene match: 1. The CDR3 totals 14 residues. Per germline, CDR1 SGDLS and CDR2 YYNGEE. CDR3 nucleotides: TGTGCCAGCAGCGTCGGACAGGGGACAGATACGCAGTATTTT. Translating it yields CASSVGQGTDTQYF.

Details on this clone: At one end, the junction sequence differs from germline, possibly due to a read error. The chain is built from TRBV6-5 and TRBJ1-2; no firm D call. This CDR3 has 14 amino acids. CDR1 MNHEY and CDR2 SVGAGI come from the germline V gene. CDR3 region: CVSSPPGIVDGYTF. The CDR3, as DNA: TGTGTCAGCAGTCCTCCGGGAATTGTGGACGGCTACACCTTC.

The chain couples TRBV6-1 to TRBJ2-5, with TRBD2 as a possible D gene (6 bases). V was pared by 3 bases and J by 4 bases, with 15 bases between. The CDR3 sequence is 15 residues long. Per germline, CDR1 MNHNS and CDR2 SASEGT. The CDR3 DNA reads TGTGCCAGCAGTGATCTCGGGGGACCACGAGAGACCCAGTACTTC. Translating gives CASSDLGGPRETQYF.

The chain couples TRBV5-1 to TRBJ2-5; D might be TRBD1 (5 bases). V was clipped by 0 bases and J by 3 bases, with 9 bases between them. The CDR3 has 14 residues. CDR1 SGHRS and CDR2 YFSETQ come from the germline V gene. The CDR3 reads CASSLGQLEETQYF. The DNA for the CDR3 is TGCGCCAGCAGCTTGGGACAGTTGGAAGAGACCCAGTACTTC.

The rearrangement uses TRBV5-1 and TRBJ2-3; no clear D gene. The CDR3 length is 13 residues. CDR1 and CDR2 from the germline V gene are SGHRS and YFSETQ. V was clipped by 8 bases and J by 2 bases, with 12 bases between them. DNA for the CDR3: TGCGCCAGTAGACTGGAAATCACAGATACGCAGTATTTT. Translated: CASRLEITDTQYF.

The chain links TRBV6-5 to TRBJ2-7, with 7 nucleotides matching TRBD2. CDR1 is MNHEY and CDR2 is SVGAGI in the germline V gene. This CDR3 has 15 amino acids. Trimming removed 6 bases from V and 2 bases from J; junction bases left unmatched: 10. The CDR3 reads CASSLGGRIAYEQYF. The CDR3 coding sequence is TGTGCCAGCAGCCTCGGGGGGAGGATCGCCTACGAGCAGTACTTC.

This clone has only a few counts. V gene TRBV28 combines with J gene TRBJ2-2; TRBD1 matches at 8 bases. The CDR3 extends over 15 amino acids. The V gene end was trimmed by 8 bases and the J gene end by 6 bases; junction bases not matched to a gene: 11. Germline CDR1 and CDR2: MDHEN and SYDVKM. In DNA form, the CDR3 reads TGTGCCAGCTGGAACACACAGGGGGTCGCCGGGGAGCTGTTTTTT. As protein: CASWNTQGVAGELFF.

The chain recombines TRBV4-1 with TRBJ1-2, with 9 bases aligning to TRBD1. Germline loops: CDR1 MGHRA, CDR2 YSYEKL. Losses at the gene ends were 7 bases for V and 7 bases for J; bases not matched to a gene: 10. The CDR3 is made up of 14 amino acids. CDR3 DNA: TGCGCCAGCACCCAGGGACAGGGTGAGGTTGGCTACACCTTC. Its protein is CASTQGQGEVGYTF.

This clone was picked up one time. The gene calls are TRBV6-5 and TRBJ1-1; unclear D gene. CDR3 length: 11 amino acids. The V gene's germline CDR1 is MNHEY and CDR2 SVGAGI. Trimming removed 7 bases from V and 4 bases from J, with 7 bases in between. The CDR3, as DNA: TGTGCCAGCACCTCAGGCACTGAAGCTTTCTTT. Translated: CASTSGTEAFF.

This chain links TRBV9 with TRBJ2-1; 15 nucleotides agree with TRBD2. The length of the CDR3 is 17 residues. Germline CDR1 reads SGDLS; CDR2 reads YYNGEE. J was trimmed by 8 bases and V by 4 bases; bases with no gene match: 10. In DNA, the CDR3 is TGTGCCAGCAGCTATCGGACTAGCGGGGGGGCCTGGGATGAGCAGTTCTTC. Its translation: CASSYRTSGGAWDEQFF. The full variable domain, with the rest looked up from reference TRBV9 and TRBJ2-1, is DSGVTQTPKHLITATGQRVTLRCSPRSGDLSVYWYQQSLDQGLQFLIQYYNGEERAKGNILERFSAQQFPDLHSELNLSSLELGDSALYFCASSYRTSGGAWDEQFFGPGTRLTVL.

The chain recombines TRBV28 with TRBJ1-5; D possibly corresponds to TRBD1 (6 bases). The germline V and J ends were trimmed by 2 bases and 4 bases, with 12 bases remaining between them. The CDR3 runs to 15 residues. CDR1 is MDHEN, CDR2 SYDVKM, per germline. CDR3 DNA sequence: TGTGCCAGCAGTTTACTGACAGGCGGGAATCAGCCCCAGCATTTT. The encoded protein is CASSLLTGGNQPQHF.

The chain recombines TRBV28 with TRBJ1-5; the D is unclear. The CDR3 length is 12 residues. Germline CDR1 and CDR2: MDHEN and SYDVKM. V was trimmed by 3 bases and J by 11 bases, leaving 11 bases between them. CDR3 in DNA: TGTGCCAGCAGTTTGGTCTATGAGGCCCAGCATTTT. This codes for CASSLVYEAQHF.

V usage is TRBV11-3 and J usage is TRBJ2-1; D not certain. V was trimmed by 5 bases and J by 5 bases, leaving 13 bases between them. This CDR3 comprises 14 residues. CDR1 and CDR2 from the germline V gene are SGHNT and YENEEA. CDR3 in DNA: TGTGCCAGCAGCCCTAGTTGGCCGGACAATGAGCAGTTCTTC. Its translation is CASSPSWPDNEQFF. Together with reference TRBV11-3 and TRBJ2-1, the CDR3 gives the full variable domain: EAGVVQSPRYKIIEKKQPVAFWCNPISGHNTLYWYLQNLGQGPELLIRYENEEAVDDSQLPKDRFSAERLKGVDSTLKIQPAELGDSAVYLCASSPSWPDNEQFFGPGTRLTVL.

The chain couples TRBV28 to TRBJ2-7, with TRBD2 as a possible D gene (6 bases). The germline V gene encodes CDR1 MDHEN and CDR2 SYDVKM. Trimming cost V 10 bases and J 3 bases, with 16 bases left between them. This CDR3 comprises 13 residues. The CDR3 bases are TGTGCCACCTACCGGGACTCAGACTACGAGCAGTACTTC. It specifies CATYRDSDYEQYF.

CDR3 sequence: CASSVAERQPSEAFF. As DNA, the CDR3 is TGTGCCAGCAGCGTAGCGGAGAGACAGCCCTCCGAAGCTTTCTTT. This chain joins TRBV9 and TRBJ1-1, with D possibly being TRBD1 (5 bases). V was clipped by 0 bases and J by 8 bases, with 17 bases between them. This CDR3 region has 15 residues. Germline CDR1 is SGDLS and CDR2 is YYNGEE.

This clone was seen only once. The chain recombines TRBV18 with TRBJ1-3; 9 bases line up with TRBD1. V shed 5 bases and J 0 bases; nucleotides not matched to a gene: 8. This CDR3 has 17 amino acids. Per germline, CDR1 KGHSH and CDR2 LQKENI. CDR3 loop: CASSFSGTGNSGNTIYF. The CDR3 nucleotides read TGTGCCAGCTCATTTTCCGGGACAGGGAACTCTGGAAACACCATATATTTT. The variable domain in full, with the rest retrieved from reference TRBV18 and TRBJ1-3, is NAGVMQNPRHLVRRRGQEARLRCSPMKGHSHVYWYRQLPEEGLKFMVYLQKENIIDESGMPKERFSAEFPKEGPSILRIQQVVRGDSAAYFCASSFSGTGNSGNTIYFGEGSWLTVV.

The J gene is TRBJ1-5, the V gene TRBV30; D is undetermined. V gave up 2 bases and J gave up 0 bases, with 5 bases separating them. The length of the CDR3 is 13 residues. In germline, CDR1 is GTSNPN, CDR2 SVGIG (reference sequence). Here the CDR3 DNA reads TGTGCCTGGAGTCCAGATAGCAATCAGCCCCAGCATTTT. Translation: CAWSPDSNQPQHF. Full variable domain (outside the CDR3, taken from reference TRBV30 and TRBJ1-5): SQTIHQWPATLVQPVGSPLSLECTVEGTSNPNLYWYRQAAGRGLQLLFYSVGIGQISSEVPQNLSASRPQDRQFILSSKKLLLSDSGFYLCAWSPDSNQPQHFGDGTRLSIL.

In DNA form, the CDR3 reads TGCAGCGTTGATCGGGGGGGCACAGATACGCAGTATTTT. Translation: CSVDRGGTDTQYF. V is TRBV29-1 and J is TRBJ2-3, with 7 bases matching TRBD2. Germline V gene lookup returns CDR1 SQVTM and CDR2 ANQGSEA. V lost 3 bases to trimming and J lost 1 base; unmatched junction nucleotides: 1. CDR3 size: 13 residues.

The rearrangement uses TRBV12-3 or TRBV12-4 and TRBJ2-5, with a tentative D call TRBD2 (5 bases). This CDR3 has 13 residues. The V and J ends lost 6 bases and 1 base respectively, with 9 bases between them. The chain's CDR3 is CASSSSGQETQYF. The CDR3 DNA reads TGTGCCAGCAGCTCGAGCGGCCAAGAGACCCAGTACTTC.

The gene calls are TRBV4-1 and TRBJ1-1; 8 bases are shared with TRBD1. In germline, CDR1 is MGHRA, CDR2 YSYEKL. This CDR3 region has 14 residues. With V trimmed by 1 base and J by 4 bases, 2 bases remained unmatched. The CDR3 DNA reads as TGCGCCAGCAGCCAAGGCAGGGGGCGCACTGAAGCTTTCTTT. This sequence encodes CASSQGRGRTEAFF.

The V and J genes are TRBV28 and TRBJ1-1, with 10 nucleotides matching TRBD1. V was pared by 2 bases and J by 5 bases, with 5 bases of the junction left unmatched. The CDR3 is 15 residues long. CDR1 and CDR2 from the germline V gene are MDHEN and SYDVKM. This CDR3 reads CASSLPGQGTTEAFF. For the CDR3, the DNA is TGTGCCAGCAGTTTACCGGGACAGGGGACTACTGAAGCTTTCTTT.